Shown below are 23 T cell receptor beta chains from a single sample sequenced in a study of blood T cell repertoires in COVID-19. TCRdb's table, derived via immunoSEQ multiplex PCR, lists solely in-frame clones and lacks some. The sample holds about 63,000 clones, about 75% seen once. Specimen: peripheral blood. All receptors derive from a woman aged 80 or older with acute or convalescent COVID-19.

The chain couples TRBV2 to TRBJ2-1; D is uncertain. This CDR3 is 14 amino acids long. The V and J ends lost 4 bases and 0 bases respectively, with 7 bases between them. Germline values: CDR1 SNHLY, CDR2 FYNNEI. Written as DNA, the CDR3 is TGTGCCAGCAGTGTTAGCCCCTCCTACAATGAGCAGTTCTTC. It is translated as CASSVSPSYNEQFF.

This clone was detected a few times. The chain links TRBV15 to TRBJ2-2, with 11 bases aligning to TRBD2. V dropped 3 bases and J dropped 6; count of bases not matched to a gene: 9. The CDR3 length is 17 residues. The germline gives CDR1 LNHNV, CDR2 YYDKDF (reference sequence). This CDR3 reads CATSSLTSGSFAGELFF. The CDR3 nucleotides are TGTGCCACCAGCAGCCTCACTAGCGGGAGTTTTGCCGGGGAGCTGTTTTTT.

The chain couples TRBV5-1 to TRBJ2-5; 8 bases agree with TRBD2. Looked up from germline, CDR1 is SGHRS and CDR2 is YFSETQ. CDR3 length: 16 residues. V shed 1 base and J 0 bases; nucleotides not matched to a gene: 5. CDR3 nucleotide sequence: TGCGCCAGCAGCTTGCCGGCGGGAGGCAACCAAGAGACCCAGTACTTC. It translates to CASSLPAGGNQETQYF.

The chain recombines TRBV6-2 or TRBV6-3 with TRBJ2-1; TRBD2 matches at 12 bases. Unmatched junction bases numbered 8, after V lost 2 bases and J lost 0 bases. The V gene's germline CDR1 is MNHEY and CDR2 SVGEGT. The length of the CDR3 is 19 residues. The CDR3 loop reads CASSYPTSGSAGSYNEQFF. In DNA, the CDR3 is TGTGCCAGCAGTTACCCGACTAGCGGGAGTGCGGGCTCCTACAATGAGCAGTTCTTC.

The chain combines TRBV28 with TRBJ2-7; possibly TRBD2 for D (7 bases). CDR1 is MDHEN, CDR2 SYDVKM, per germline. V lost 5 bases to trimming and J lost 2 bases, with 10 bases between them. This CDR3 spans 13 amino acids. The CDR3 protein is CASSRGGTYEQYF. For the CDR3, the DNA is TGTGCCAGCAGTAGGGGGGGAACCTACGAGCAGTACTTC.

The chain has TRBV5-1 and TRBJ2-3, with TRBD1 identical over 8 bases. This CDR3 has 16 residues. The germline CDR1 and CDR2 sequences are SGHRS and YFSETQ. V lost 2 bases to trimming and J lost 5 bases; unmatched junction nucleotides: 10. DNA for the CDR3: TGCGCCAGCAGCTTCCTCCAGGAAGGACAGGGAGATACGCAGTATTTT. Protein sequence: CASSFLQEGQGDTQYF.

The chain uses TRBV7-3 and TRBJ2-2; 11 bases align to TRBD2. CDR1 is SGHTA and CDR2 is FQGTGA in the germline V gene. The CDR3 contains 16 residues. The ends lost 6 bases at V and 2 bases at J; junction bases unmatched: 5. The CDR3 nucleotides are TGTGCCAGCAGAACTAGCGGGAGAACCAACACCGGGGAGCTGTTTTTT. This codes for CASRTSGRTNTGELFF.

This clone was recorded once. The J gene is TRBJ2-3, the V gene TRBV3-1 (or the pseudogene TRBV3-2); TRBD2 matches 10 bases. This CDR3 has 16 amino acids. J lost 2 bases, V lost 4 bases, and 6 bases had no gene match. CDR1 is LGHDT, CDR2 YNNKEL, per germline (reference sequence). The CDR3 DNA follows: TGTGCCAGCAGCCCCACTAGCGGGACGCACACAGATACGCAGTATTTT. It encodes CASSPTSGTHTDTQYF.

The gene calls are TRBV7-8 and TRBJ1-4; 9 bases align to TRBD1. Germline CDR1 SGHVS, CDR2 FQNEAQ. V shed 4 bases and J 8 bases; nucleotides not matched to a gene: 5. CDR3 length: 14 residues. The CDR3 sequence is CASSSGTGREKLFF. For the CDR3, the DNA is TGTGCCAGCAGCTCCGGGACAGGGAGGGAAAAACTGTTTTTT.

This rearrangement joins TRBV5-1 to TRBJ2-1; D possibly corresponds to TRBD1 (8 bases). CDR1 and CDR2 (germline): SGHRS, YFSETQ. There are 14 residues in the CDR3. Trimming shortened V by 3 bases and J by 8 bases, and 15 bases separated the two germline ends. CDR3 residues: CASSSLQGGHEQFF. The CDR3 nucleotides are TGCGCCAGCAGCTCGCTACAGGGGGGGCATGAGCAGTTCTTC.

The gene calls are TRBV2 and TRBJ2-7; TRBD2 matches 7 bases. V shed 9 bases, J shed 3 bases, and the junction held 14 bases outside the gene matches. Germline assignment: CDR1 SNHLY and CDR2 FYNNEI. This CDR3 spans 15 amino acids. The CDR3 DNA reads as TGTGCCAGTCGGGTGGTACCGGGAGGCTACTACGAGCAGTACTTC. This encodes CASRVVPGGYYEQYF.

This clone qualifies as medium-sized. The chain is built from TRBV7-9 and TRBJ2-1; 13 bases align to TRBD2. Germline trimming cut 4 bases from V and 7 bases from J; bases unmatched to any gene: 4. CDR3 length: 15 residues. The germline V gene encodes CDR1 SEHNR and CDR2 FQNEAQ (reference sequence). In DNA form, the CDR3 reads TGTGCCAGCAGCTCAACGGGACTAGCGGGGAATGAGCAGTTCTTC. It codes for CASSSTGLAGNEQFF.

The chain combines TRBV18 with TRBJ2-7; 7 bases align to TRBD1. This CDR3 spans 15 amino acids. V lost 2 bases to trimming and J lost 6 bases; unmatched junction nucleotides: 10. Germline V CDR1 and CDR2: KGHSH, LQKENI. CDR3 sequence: CASSPVRDRVGEQYF. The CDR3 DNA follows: TGTGCCAGCTCACCAGTCCGAGACAGGGTTGGCGAGCAGTACTTC.

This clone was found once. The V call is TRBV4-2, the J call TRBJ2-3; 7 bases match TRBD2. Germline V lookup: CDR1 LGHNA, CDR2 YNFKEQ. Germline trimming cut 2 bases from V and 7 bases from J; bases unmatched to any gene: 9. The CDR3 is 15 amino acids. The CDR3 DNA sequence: TGTGCCAGCAGCCAATTGACTAGCCAAGCGCATACGCAGTATTTT. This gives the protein CASSQLTSQAHTQYF.

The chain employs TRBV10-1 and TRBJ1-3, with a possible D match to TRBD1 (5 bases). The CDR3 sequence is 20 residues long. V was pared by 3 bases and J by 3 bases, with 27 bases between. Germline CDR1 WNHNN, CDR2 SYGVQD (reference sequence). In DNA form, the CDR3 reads TGCGCCAGCAGTGATGGGGGAGTCAAGGAGGGCGATCCCCGTGGAAACACCATATATTTT. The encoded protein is CASSDGGVKEGDPRGNTIYF.

CDR3 sequence reads: CASTVVTGYNEQFF. CDR3 in DNA: TGTGCCAGCACAGTTGTGACAGGGTACAATGAGCAGTTCTTC. The rearrangement joins TRBV6-5 to TRBJ2-1, with 7 bases fitting TRBD1. From germline, CDR1 is MNHEY and CDR2 SVGAGI. Germline trimming cut 7 bases from V and 4 bases from J; bases unmatched to any gene: 7. The CDR3 contains 14 residues.

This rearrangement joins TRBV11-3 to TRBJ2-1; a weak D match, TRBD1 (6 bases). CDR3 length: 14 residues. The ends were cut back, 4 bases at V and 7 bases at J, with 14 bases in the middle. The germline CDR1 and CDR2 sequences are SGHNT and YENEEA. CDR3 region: CASSSPTGGNEQFF. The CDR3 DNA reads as TGTGCCAGCAGCTCTCCGACAGGTGGGAATGAGCAGTTCTTC.

The CDR3, as DNA: TGCGCCAGCAGCTTGGACCAGGGGCCCGGGGAGCTGTTTTTT. Protein product: CASSLDQGPGELFF. V is TRBV5-1 and J is TRBJ2-2; D is perhaps TRBD1 (6 bases). Germline CDR1 SGHRS, CDR2 YFSETQ. This CDR3 region has 14 residues. Trimming left V 0 bases short and J 6 bases short, with 9 bases between. The whole variable domain, remainder taken from reference TRBV5-1 and TRBJ2-2, is KAGVTQTPRYLIKTRGQQVTLSCSPISGHRSVSWYQQTPGQGLQFLFEYFSETQRNKGNFPGRFSGRQFSNSRSEMNVSTLELGDSALYLCASSLDQGPGELFFGEGSRLTVL.

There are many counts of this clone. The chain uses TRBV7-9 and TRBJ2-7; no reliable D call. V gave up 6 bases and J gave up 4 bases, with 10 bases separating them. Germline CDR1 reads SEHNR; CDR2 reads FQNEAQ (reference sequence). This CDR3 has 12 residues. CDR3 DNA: TGTGCCAGCAGTCCCGCGAGGTACGAGCAGTACTTC. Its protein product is CASSPARYEQYF.

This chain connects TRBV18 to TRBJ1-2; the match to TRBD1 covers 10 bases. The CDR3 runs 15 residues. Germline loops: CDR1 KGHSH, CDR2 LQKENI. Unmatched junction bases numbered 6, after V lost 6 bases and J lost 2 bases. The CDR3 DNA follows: TGTGCCAGCTCGCAACCGGGACAGGGGAACTATGGCTACACCTTC. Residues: CASSQPGQGNYGYTF.

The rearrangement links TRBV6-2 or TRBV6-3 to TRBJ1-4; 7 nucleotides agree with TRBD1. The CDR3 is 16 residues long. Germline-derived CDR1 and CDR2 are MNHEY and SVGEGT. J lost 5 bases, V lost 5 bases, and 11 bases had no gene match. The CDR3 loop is CASSRQGEGPNEKLFF. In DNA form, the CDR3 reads TGTGCCAGCAGTCGACAGGGAGAAGGACCCAATGAAAAACTGTTTTTT.

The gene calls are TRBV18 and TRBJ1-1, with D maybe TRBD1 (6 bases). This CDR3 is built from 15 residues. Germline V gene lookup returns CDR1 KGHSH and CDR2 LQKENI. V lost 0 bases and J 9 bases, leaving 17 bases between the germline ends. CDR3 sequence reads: CASSPPGGRTLQAFF. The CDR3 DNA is TGTGCCAGCTCACCACCGGGGGGGCGAACTTTGCAAGCTTTCTTT.

The CDR3 protein is CASSQDSTSDRGTNEKLFF. Here the CDR3 DNA reads TGCGCCAGCAGCCAAGATAGTACCTCCGACAGGGGAACTAATGAAAAACTGTTTTTT. V usage is TRBV4-3 and J usage is TRBJ1-4; 8 positions agree with TRBD1. The CDR3 consists of 19 residues. With 0 bases clipped from V and 1 base from J, the junction kept 10 bases outside the gene matches. CDR1 LGHNA and CDR2 YSLEER come from the germline V gene.